A single sample is the source of the 8 T cell receptor beta chains below, sequenced in a study of OX40 agonist ivuxolimab in advanced cancers. Clones were sequenced by immunoSEQ multiplex PCR, and TCRdb holds only the in-frame ones, with some missing. The table has some 66,000 clones, 80% to 85% seen once; the top ten hold 2% to 2.5%. This specimen consisted of CD4+ or CD8+ T cells sorted from blood, obtained in a trial of the OX40 agonist ivuxolimab. The source of these receptors is an adult with an advanced solid tumor such as melanoma, head and neck, liver or kidney cancer.

This chain joins TRBV2 and TRBJ1-1; weak D call: TRBD1 (5 bases). The germline CDR1 and CDR2 sequences are SNHLY and FYNNEI. Trimming removed 4 bases from V and 0 bases from J, with 9 bases in between. This CDR3 contains 14 residues. The CDR3 sequence is CASSGPGLNTEAFF. The CDR3 DNA sequence: TGTGCCAGCAGTGGCCCAGGGTTGAACACTGAAGCTTTCTTT.

The J gene is TRBJ2-7, the V gene TRBV2, with a possible D match to TRBD2 (6 bases). Between the trimmed V and J ends, which lost 7 bases and 3 bases, there was a span of 10 bases. The CDR3 is made up of 12 amino acids. Germline V CDR1 and CDR2: SNHLY, FYNNEI. This chain's CDR3 is CASKGGNYEQYF. The CDR3 bases are TGTGCCAGCAAGGGCGGGAACTACGAGCAGTACTTC.

V and J are TRBV19 and TRBJ1-4; D is ambiguous. Germline CDR1 reads LNHDA; CDR2 reads SQIVND (reference sequence). Trimming shortened V by 6 bases and J by 11 bases, and 22 bases separated the two germline ends. There are 15 residues in the CDR3. CDR3 nucleotide sequence: TGTGCCAGTAGCCCACCGCTCGCAGCCGACCCCAAACTGTTTTTT. It yields the protein CASSPPLAADPKLFF.

This rearrangement joins TRBV10-3 to TRBJ2-1; D is possibly TRBD1 (6 bases). Between the trimmed V and J ends, which lost 10 bases and 1 base, there was a span of 11 bases. This CDR3 has 13 amino acids. Germline CDR1 reads ENHRY; CDR2 reads SYGVKD. For the CDR3, the DNA is TGTGCCAGGGGCCAGGGGTCCTACAATGAGCAGTTCTTC. Translation gives CARGQGSYNEQFF.

In this sample, this clone turned up once. The rearrangement links TRBV5-6 to TRBJ1-2; no firm D call. Germline-derived CDR1 and CDR2 are SGHDT and YYEEEE. V was clipped by 0 bases and J by 8 bases, with 14 bases between them. The CDR3 length is 14 residues. The DNA of the CDR3 is TGTGCCAGCAGCTTGGACCTGGATTCGAAAGGCTACACCTTC. Translation: CASSLDLDSKGYTF.

The rearrangement joins TRBV13 to TRBJ2-1, with D possibly matching TRBD2 (5 bases). This CDR3 comprises 14 residues. Deletions cut 2 bases from V and 9 bases from J, with 14 bases between. Germline V gives CDR1 PRHDT, CDR2 FYEKMQ (reference sequence). The CDR3 loop is CASSLNGNEGEQFF. The CDR3, as DNA: TGTGCCAGCAGCTTAAATGGGAATGAGGGTGAGCAGTTCTTC.

The chain uses TRBV14 and TRBJ1-5; D call uncertain. The CDR3 totals 14 residues. Trimming stripped 1 base from V and 7 bases from J, with 11 bases between. Germline V gene data show CDR1 as SGHDN and CDR2 as FVKESK. The CDR3 nucleotides read TGTGCCAGCAGCCAAGCTGGGTTGAGCCAGCCCCAGCATTTT. Protein product: CASSQAGLSQPQHF.

This chain joins TRBV11-3 and TRBJ2-1; 8 bases are a match to TRBD2. V shed 8 bases and J 2 bases; nucleotides not matched to a gene: 8. The CDR3 sequence is 15 residues long. Per germline, CDR1 SGHNT and CDR2 YENEEA. DNA of the CDR3: TGTGCCAGCGCCAAGCGGGAGCGGCCCTACAATGAGCAGTTCTTC. This sequence encodes CASAKRERPYNEQFF.